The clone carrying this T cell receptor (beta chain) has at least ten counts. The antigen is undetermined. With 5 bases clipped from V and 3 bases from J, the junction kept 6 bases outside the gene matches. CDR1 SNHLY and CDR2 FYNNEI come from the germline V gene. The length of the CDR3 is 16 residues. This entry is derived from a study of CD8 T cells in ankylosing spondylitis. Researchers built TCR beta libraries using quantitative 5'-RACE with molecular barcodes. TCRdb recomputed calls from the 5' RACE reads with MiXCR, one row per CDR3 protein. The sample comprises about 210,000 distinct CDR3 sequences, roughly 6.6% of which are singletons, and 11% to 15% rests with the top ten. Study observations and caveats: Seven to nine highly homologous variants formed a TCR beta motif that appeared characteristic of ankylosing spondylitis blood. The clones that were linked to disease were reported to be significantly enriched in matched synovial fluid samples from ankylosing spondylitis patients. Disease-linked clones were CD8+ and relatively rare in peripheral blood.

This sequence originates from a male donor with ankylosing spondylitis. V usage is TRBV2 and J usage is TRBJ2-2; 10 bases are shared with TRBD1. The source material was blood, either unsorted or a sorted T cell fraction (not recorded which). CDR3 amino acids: CASSQGQGRDTGELFF. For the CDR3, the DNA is TGTGCCAGCAGTCAGGGACAGGGGAGGGACACCGGGGAGCTGTTTTTT.